These T cell receptor beta chains were read from a single sample in a study of T cell responses to AZD1222 COVID-19 vaccine. TCRdb's table, derived via immunoSEQ multiplex PCR, lists solely in-frame clones and lacks some. Counted here are about 140,000 clones, around 94% occurring once; the ten biggest clones make up about 12%. The input for sequencing was peripheral blood, taken after recovery from COVID-19. The receptors were sampled from an adult who had recovered from COVID-19. Both conserved end residues are part of each CDR3. The D gene is left open where the match is weak. Clone size is shown for a subset of rows, as once, few, many or a class of expanded clone.

once | TRBJ1-2 | TRBV10-3 | . | CAISSGSGYGYTF | TGTGCCATCAGCTCAGGGTCAGGCTATGGCTACACCTTC
. | TRBJ1-1 | TRBV7-8 | . | CASSLEGDSYPNTEAFF | TGTGCCAGCAGCTTAGAGGGGGACTCCTATCCGAACACTGAAGCTTTCTTT
. | TRBJ1-2 | TRBV4-1 | . | CASSQGAEGTPYNYGYTF | TGCGCCAGCAGCCAAGGCGCCGAGGGGACACCTTATAACTATGGCTACACCTTC
. | TRBJ1-1 | TRBV28 | . | CASTQEAGVNTEAFF | TGTGCCAGCACCCAGGAGGCAGGTGTGAACACTGAAGCTTTCTTT
. | TRBJ2-1 | TRBV27 | . | CASSLRPDNEQFF | TGTGCCAGCAGTCTCCGCCCTGACAATGAGCAGTTCTTC
. | TRBJ1-2 | TRBV5-8 | . | CASSSGLNGYTF | TGTGCCAGCAGCTCGGGGCTGAATGGCTACACCTTC
. | TRBJ2-6 | TRBV19 | . | CASTAEANVLTF | TGTGCCAGTACCGCGGAGGCCAACGTCCTGACTTTC
. | TRBJ2-1 | TRBV11-2 | TRBD2 | CASSLSGKGSYNEQFF | TGTGCCAGCAGCCTTAGCGGGAAGGGGTCCTACAATGAGCAGTTCTTC
. | TRBJ1-6 | TRBV5-1 | TRBD1 | CASSSSNSGQGNSPLHF | TGCGCCAGCAGCTCGTCAAATTCGGGACAGGGTAATTCACCCCTCCACTTT
. | TRBJ2-6 | TRBV5-1 | TRBD2 | CASITLAGEKSGANVLTF | TGCGCCAGCATCACTCTAGCGGGAGAAAAAAGTGGGGCCAACGTCCTGACTTTC
. | TRBJ1-6 | TRBV11-2 | . | CASSSDRNSPLHF | TGTGCCAGCAGCTCCGACCGTAATTCACCCCTCCACTTT
. | TRBJ2-3 | TRBV28 | TRBD2 | CASSLWTSGRGGGTDTQYF | TGTGCCAGCAGTTTATGGACTAGCGGGAGGGGAGGGGGCACAGATACGCAGTATTTT
. | TRBJ2-5 | TRBV20-1 | TRBD1 | CSASDPGQGLETQYF | TGCAGTGCTAGTGATCCGGGACAGGGCCTGGAGACCCAGTACTTC
few | TRBJ1-1 | TRBV5-4 | . | CASSLASRGRNTEAFF | TGTGCCAGCAGCTTGGCGAGCAGGGGTAGGAACACTGAAGCTTTCTTT
once | TRBJ2-1 | TRBV5-4 | . | CASSSRGGAYNEQFF | TGTGCCAGCAGCTCCCGAGGGGGGGCCTACAATGAGCAGTTCTTC
. | TRBJ2-5 | TRBV5-6 | . | CASSLANGETQYF | TGTGCCAGCAGCTTGGCCAACGGAGAGACCCAGTACTTC
. | TRBJ1-1 | TRBV5-1 | . | CASSFGFRVLGTEAFF | TGCGCCAGCAGCTTCGGCTTCCGCGTACTGGGGACTGAAGCTTTCTTT
. | TRBJ2-3 | TRBV5-1 | . | CASSYGSLTDTQYF | TGCGCCAGCAGCTATGGGTCCCTCACAGATACGCAGTATTTT
few | TRBJ2-7 | TRBV5-1 | TRBD1 | CASQFTGEGSYEQYF | TGCGCCAGCCAGTTTACAGGGGAAGGAAGCTACGAGCAGTACTTC
. | TRBJ2-3 | TRBV11-2 | . | CASRELWPQDSDTQYF | TGTGCCAGCAGGGAGCTCTGGCCTCAGGACTCAGATACGCAGTATTTT
once | TRBJ2-7 | TRBV4-1 | TRBD1 | CASSQGQGLTYEQYF | TGCGCCAGCAGCCAGGGACAGGGGTTGACCTACGAGCAGTACTTC
. | TRBJ2-2 | TRBV15 | . | CATSTGLTTGELFF | TGTGCCACCAGCACAGGACTAACTACCGGGGAGCTGTTTTTT
. | TRBJ2-4 | TRBV28 | . | CASSVQAAKNIQYF | TGTGCCAGCAGTGTACAAGCTGCCAAAAACATTCAGTACTTC
. | TRBJ2-1 | TRBV5-1 | TRBD1 | CASSSGQGAYNEQFF | TGCGCCAGCAGCTCCGGACAGGGGGCTTACAATGAGCAGTTCTTC
. | TRBJ1-6 | TRBV5-1 | . | CASSLGAPGERTSPLHF | TGCGCCAGCAGCTTGGGGGCCCCGGGGGAAAGGACTTCACCCCTCCACTTT